A single TCR beta chain is shown here with its context. Its antigen remains unidentified. This entry comes from a study of cytomegalovirus exposure and HLA in healthy donors. Per the germline V gene, CDR1 is LNHDA and CDR2 is SQIVND (reference sequence). The CDR3 consists of 14 residues. Trimming removed 3 bases from V and 8 bases from J, with 16 bases in between. Study observations and caveats: Across donors, most TCRs were seen rarely, yet some public ones were widespread. Analysis performed later found about 18,000 TCR beta sequences associated with HLA alleles at 0.05 false discovery rate. Later analysis demonstrated an association between a missense DCLRE1C variant and TCR beta V- and J-gene trimming. TRBV6-2, TRBV6-3 and some other V segments were unresolvable in 87-base-pair reads.

PCR used 60 Vbeta primers and 13 Jbeta primers. Assay: immunoSEQ multiplex PCR; the TCRdb copy retains only in-frame clones and omits some. The sample contains approximately 100,000 clones, roughly 75% of which appear only once. Material for sequencing was PBMCs. The sequence derives from a male donor in good health and CMV-seropositive. The genes are TRBV19 and TRBJ1-2; the D is unclear. The CDR3 bases are TGTGCCAGTAGTATCGTCCTCCAAAGTCAGGGCTACACCTTC. Encoded protein: CASSIVLQSQGYTF.